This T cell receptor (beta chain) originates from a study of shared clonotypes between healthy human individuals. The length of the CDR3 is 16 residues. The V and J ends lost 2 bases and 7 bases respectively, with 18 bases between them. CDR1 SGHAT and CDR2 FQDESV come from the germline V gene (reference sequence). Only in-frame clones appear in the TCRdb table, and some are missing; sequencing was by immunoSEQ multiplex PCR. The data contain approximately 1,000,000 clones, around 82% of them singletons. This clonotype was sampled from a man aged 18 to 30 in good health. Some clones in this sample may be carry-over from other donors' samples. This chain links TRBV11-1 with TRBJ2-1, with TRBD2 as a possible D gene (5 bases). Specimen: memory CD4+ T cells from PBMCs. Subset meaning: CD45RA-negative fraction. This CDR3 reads CASSLSLTSGLNEQFF. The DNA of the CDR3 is TGTGCCAGCAGCTTAAGCTTAACTAGTGGTTTGAATGAGCAGTTCTTC.